The 27 T cell receptor beta chains reported below all come from one sample, sequenced in a study of control samples from healthy donors and cancer patients. Clones were read by immunoSEQ multiplex PCR, and TCRdb kept only the in-frame ones, dropping some. The sample records approximately 98,000 clones, almost 85% being singletons. Sequencing was performed on blood. The receptors were gathered from a man in his late teens or twenties in good health.

The chain is built from TRBV2 and TRBJ1-3; unclear D gene. The CDR3 is made up of 14 amino acids. The germline CDR1 and CDR2 sequences are SNHLY and FYNNEI. V was shortened by 7 bases and J by 0 bases, with 10 bases between the two germline ends. The CDR3 protein is CASNGESSGNTIYF. The CDR3 region has the DNA TGTGCCAGCAATGGAGAGAGCTCTGGAAACACCATATATTTT.

The rearrangement uses TRBV18 and TRBJ1-1; weak D call: TRBD1 (6 bases). Trimming pared 0 bases from V and 5 bases from J, leaving 16 bases between. CDR3 length: 16 residues. Germline V gives CDR1 KGHSH, CDR2 LQKENI. The CDR3 protein is CASSPPFGGMRTEAFF. As DNA, the CDR3 is TGTGCCAGCTCACCACCGTTCGGGGGCATGAGGACTGAAGCTTTCTTT.

V gene TRBV4-3 combines with J gene TRBJ1-4; D is uncertain. This CDR3 contains 14 residues. Trimming removed 0 bases from V and 8 bases from J, with 10 bases in between. CDR1 and CDR2 (germline): LGHNA, YSLEER. CDR3 loop: CASSQERAREKLFF. The CDR3 DNA reads as TGCGCCAGCAGCCAAGAACGGGCGAGAGAAAAACTGTTTTTT.

This clone has just a few counts. The chain links TRBV9 to TRBJ2-3; D assignment may be TRBD1 or TRBD2 (5 bases each). The V gene's germline CDR1 is SGDLS and CDR2 YYNGEE. The germline V and J ends were trimmed by 5 bases and 2 bases, with 18 bases remaining between them. The CDR3 is 16 amino acids. The CDR3 sequence: CASSKTGTTVTDTQYF. Here the CDR3 DNA reads TGTGCCAGCAGTAAAACCGGGACCACCGTCACAGATACGCAGTATTTT.

V is TRBV4-3 and J is TRBJ1-6; perhaps TRBD1 as D (5 bases). CDR1 is LGHNA, CDR2 YSLEER, per germline. The CDR3 runs to 15 residues. Trimming took 3 bases from V and 5 from J, leaving 11 bases between them. The CDR3 sequence is CASSQGFRDNSPLHF. The CDR3 DNA sequence: TGCGCCAGCAGCCAGGGCTTCAGGGATAATTCACCCCTCCACTTT.

The V call is TRBV5-5, the J call TRBJ1-2, with TRBD1 matching 8 bases. CDR1 and CDR2 (germline): SGHKS, YYEKEE (reference sequence). The CDR3 extends over 15 amino acids. With V trimmed by 2 bases and J by 4 bases, 7 bases remained unmatched. This chain's CDR3 is CASSFYAGGGYGYTF. In DNA form, the CDR3 reads TGTGCCAGCAGCTTCTATGCAGGGGGCGGCTATGGCTACACCTTC.

The rearrangement uses TRBV19 and TRBJ1-2; D not certain. The length of the CDR3 is 13 residues. The germline V gene has CDR1 LNHDA and CDR2 SQIVND (reference sequence). Deletions cut 4 bases from V and 5 bases from J, with 11 bases between. The CDR3 sequence: CASSSQSLYGYTF. CDR3 in DNA: TGTGCCAGTAGTAGCCAAAGCCTTTATGGCTACACCTTC.

The rearrangement uses TRBV19 and TRBJ1-2, with 7 bases matching TRBD1. This CDR3 is built from 17 residues. Germline assignment: CDR1 LNHDA and CDR2 SQIVND (reference sequence). The ends lost 0 bases at V and 8 bases at J; junction bases unmatched: 15. The CDR3 is CASSIDLQTGASRGYTF. DNA of the CDR3: TGTGCCAGTAGTATAGACCTTCAAACAGGGGCCTCGAGGGGCTACACCTTC.

This clone came up a few times. This rearrangement joins TRBV6-2 or TRBV6-3 to TRBJ1-1; TRBD1 matches 11 bases. The germline V gene has CDR1 MNHEY and CDR2 SVGEGT. Trimming cost V 2 bases and J 4 bases; bases outside gene matches: 9. CDR3 length: 17 amino acids. Written as DNA, the CDR3 is TGTGCCAGCAGTTACAGGACAGGGGGCCCCCGACTCACTGAAGCTTTCTTT. This codes for CASSYRTGGPRLTEAFF.

The chain has TRBV9 and TRBJ1-2; no reliable D call. The CDR3 is 15 residues long. Per the germline V gene, CDR1 is SGDLS and CDR2 is YYNGEE. Trimming left V 0 bases short and J 4 bases short, with 13 bases between. The CDR3 protein is CASSVGDQLGYGYTF. The CDR3 region has the DNA TGTGCCAGCAGCGTAGGAGATCAGCTCGGCTATGGCTACACCTTC.

V usage is TRBV4-1 and J usage is TRBJ1-2; no firm D call. The CDR3 covers 15 residues. The germline gives CDR1 MGHRA, CDR2 YSYEKL. V lost 2 bases to trimming and J lost 7 bases, with 17 bases between them. The CDR3 loop is CASSQNPSRRVGYTF. CDR3 DNA: TGCGCCAGCAGCCAAAACCCATCCAGAAGGGTTGGCTACACCTTC.

This chain joins TRBV5-6 and TRBJ2-3; TRBD2 is a possible D gene (5 bases). Germline V gives CDR1 SGHDT, CDR2 YYEEEE. Trimming stripped 3 bases from V and 3 bases from J, with 14 bases between. This CDR3 region has 15 residues. The CDR3 bases are TGTGCCAGCAGCTCGGAGGAGGAAGGAACAGATACGCAGTATTTT. Translating it yields CASSSEEEGTDTQYF. The variable domain in full, completed from reference TRBV5-6 and TRBJ2-3, reads DAGVTQSPTHLIKTRGQQVTLRCSPKSGHDTVSWYQQALGQGPQFIFQYYEEEERQRGNFPDRFSGHQFPNYSSELNVNALLLGDSALYLCASSSEEEGTDTQYFGPGTRLTVL.

This sequence joins TRBV3-1 (or the pseudogene TRBV3-2) and TRBJ2-5, with no clear D. Trimming shortened V by 0 bases and J by 7 bases, and 12 bases separated the two germline ends. The length of the CDR3 is 14 residues. The germline CDR1 and CDR2 sequences are LGHDT and YNNKEL (reference sequence). The CDR3 protein is CASSQDSPLGTQYF. CDR3 coding DNA: TGTGCCAGCAGCCAAGATTCCCCCTTGGGGACCCAGTACTTC.

The chain is built from TRBV2 and TRBJ1-3, with a weak D call TRBD1 (5 bases). Trimming took 4 bases from V and 2 from J, leaving 15 bases between them. Per germline, CDR1 SNHLY and CDR2 FYNNEI. The CDR3 has 16 amino acids. This CDR3 reads CASSVVGGGAGNTIYF. Here the CDR3 DNA reads TGTGCCAGCAGTGTCGTTGGGGGGGGAGCTGGAAACACCATATATTTT.

The gene calls are TRBV7-8 and TRBJ2-5; D ambiguous. Trimming took off 1 base at V and 1 base at J, with 7 bases between the two ends. Germline CDR1 reads SGHVS; CDR2 reads FQNEAQ. CDR3 length equals 14 residues. CDR3 nucleotides: TGTGCCAGCAGCTTAGATGTCGGCCAAGAGACCCAGTACTTC. Its translation is CASSLDVGQETQYF.

This rearrangement joins TRBV13 to TRBJ2-3, with 8 bases that match TRBD2. From germline, CDR1 is PRHDT and CDR2 FYEKMQ (reference sequence). The CDR3 runs 16 residues. Germline trimming cut 5 bases from V and 4 bases from J; bases unmatched to any gene: 11. The CDR3: CASSREGLGLSDTQYF. The DNA for the CDR3 is TGTGCCAGCAGCCGAGAGGGACTAGGTTTGTCAGATACGCAGTATTTT.

This chain uses TRBV9 with TRBJ1-1; 10 positions match TRBD1. The CDR3 is 16 residues long. V lost 4 bases to trimming and J lost 1 base; unmatched junction nucleotides: 7. In germline, CDR1 is SGDLS, CDR2 YYNGEE. CDR3 sequence (DNA): TGTGCCAGCAGCCCCAGGACAGGGGGGACGAACACTGAAGCTTTCTTT. This codes for CASSPRTGGTNTEAFF. The whole variable domain, filled in from reference TRBV9 and TRBJ1-1, reads DSGVTQTPKHLITATGQRVTLRCSPRSGDLSVYWYQQSLDQGLQFLIQYYNGEERAKGNILERFSAQQFPDLHSELNLSSLELGDSALYFCASSPRTGGTNTEAFFGQGTRLTVV.

The chain carries TRBV5-1 and TRBJ1-1; unclear D gene. The ends were cut back, 0 bases at V and 2 bases at J, with 2 bases in the middle. This CDR3 region has 12 residues. Germline V lookup: CDR1 SGHRS, CDR2 YFSETQ. In nucleotides, the CDR3 is TGCGCCAGCAGCTTGGATAACACTGAAGCTTTCTTT. This translates into CASSLDNTEAFF.

The chain employs TRBV28 and TRBJ2-7; D is perhaps TRBD2 (6 bases). Germline lookup yields CDR1 MDHEN and CDR2 SYDVKM. Trimming took off 5 bases at V and 3 bases at J, with 17 bases between the two ends. The CDR3 sequence is 15 residues long. The CDR3 DNA sequence: TGTGCCAGCAGTCCCTCCGGGACTCCTAACTACGAGCAGTACTTC. Protein product: CASSPSGTPNYEQYF.

The chain joins TRBV4-2 to TRBJ2-3; D may be TRBD2 (7 bases). V shed 3 bases and J shed 4 bases, with 20 bases lying between them. The CDR3 is 17 residues long. Per the germline V gene, CDR1 is LGHNA and CDR2 is YNFKEQ. CDR3 region: CASSHLFGGAQADTQYF. CDR3 nucleotides: TGTGCCAGCAGCCACTTGTTTGGGGGGGCCCAGGCAGATACGCAGTATTTT.

This clone came up a few times. The chain couples TRBV30 to TRBJ2-1; 7 nucleotides align to TRBD2. The germline CDR1 and CDR2 sequences are GTSNPN and SVGIG (reference sequence). The CDR3 runs 18 residues. V gave up 0 bases and J gave up 0 bases; unmatched junction bases: 11. CDR3 region: CAWSVFPLGGSSYNEQFF. Here the CDR3 DNA reads TGTGCCTGGAGTGTTTTTCCGCTCGGGGGGAGCTCCTACAATGAGCAGTTCTTC.

The rearrangement joins TRBV4-2 to TRBJ1-5; weak D call: TRBD1 (5 bases). Germline lookup yields CDR1 LGHNA and CDR2 YNFKEQ. The germline V and J ends were trimmed by 2 bases and 7 bases, with 15 bases remaining between them. The CDR3 contains 15 residues. CDR3 loop: CASSQSRDRGQPQHF. The CDR3 DNA reads as TGTGCCAGCAGCCAAAGCAGGGATCGGGGCCAGCCCCAGCATTTT.

The chain has TRBV7-9 and TRBJ1-3, with D possibly being TRBD1 (6 bases). Per germline, CDR1 SEHNR and CDR2 FQNEAQ (reference sequence). This CDR3 has 15 residues. The V end was cut by 5 bases, the J end by 6 bases, with 17 bases between. The CDR3 reads CASSLSYQGTNTIYF. The DNA of the CDR3 is TGTGCCAGCAGCCTATCCTACCAGGGGACAAACACCATATATTTT.

The rearrangement links TRBV18 to TRBJ2-1, with TRBD2 identical over 7 bases. The V segment lost 1 base and the J segment 4 bases; nucleotides outside the gene matches: 1. The CDR3 covers 14 residues. Germline CDR1 is KGHSH and CDR2 is LQKENI. CDR3 sequence (DNA): TGTGCCAGCTCACCACAGCGGGGTTACAATGAGCAGTTCTTC. Translating it yields CASSPQRGYNEQFF.

The gene calls are TRBV7-6 and TRBJ1-5, with 7 bases that match TRBD1. Per germline, CDR1 SGHVS and CDR2 FNYEAQ. V trimming: 1 base; J trimming: 7 bases; junction bases outside the gene matches: 10. This CDR3 comprises 16 residues. This chain's CDR3 is CASSLVGGGRGQPQHF. In DNA form, the CDR3 reads TGTGCCAGCAGCTTAGTAGGGGGCGGGCGTGGGCAGCCCCAGCATTTT.

The chain joins TRBV7-2 to TRBJ2-7; D remains unclear. V lost 3 bases and J lost 1, with 4 bases in between. The CDR3 is 12 residues long. The germline V gene encodes CDR1 SGHTA and CDR2 FQGNSA. The DNA for the CDR3 is TGTGCCAGCAGCTTGACATCCTACGAGCAGTACTTC. The encoded protein is CASSLTSYEQYF.

The table lists this clone with a few counts. The rearrangement links TRBV14 to TRBJ1-4; the D is unclear. The germline V gene has CDR1 SGHDN and CDR2 FVKESK. This CDR3 has 18 residues. V was shortened by 1 base and J by 0 bases, with 15 bases between the two germline ends. CDR3 amino acids: CASSQGQISLATNEKLFF. The CDR3 region has the DNA TGTGCCAGCAGCCAAGGACAAATCTCACTTGCAACTAATGAAAAACTGTTTTTT.